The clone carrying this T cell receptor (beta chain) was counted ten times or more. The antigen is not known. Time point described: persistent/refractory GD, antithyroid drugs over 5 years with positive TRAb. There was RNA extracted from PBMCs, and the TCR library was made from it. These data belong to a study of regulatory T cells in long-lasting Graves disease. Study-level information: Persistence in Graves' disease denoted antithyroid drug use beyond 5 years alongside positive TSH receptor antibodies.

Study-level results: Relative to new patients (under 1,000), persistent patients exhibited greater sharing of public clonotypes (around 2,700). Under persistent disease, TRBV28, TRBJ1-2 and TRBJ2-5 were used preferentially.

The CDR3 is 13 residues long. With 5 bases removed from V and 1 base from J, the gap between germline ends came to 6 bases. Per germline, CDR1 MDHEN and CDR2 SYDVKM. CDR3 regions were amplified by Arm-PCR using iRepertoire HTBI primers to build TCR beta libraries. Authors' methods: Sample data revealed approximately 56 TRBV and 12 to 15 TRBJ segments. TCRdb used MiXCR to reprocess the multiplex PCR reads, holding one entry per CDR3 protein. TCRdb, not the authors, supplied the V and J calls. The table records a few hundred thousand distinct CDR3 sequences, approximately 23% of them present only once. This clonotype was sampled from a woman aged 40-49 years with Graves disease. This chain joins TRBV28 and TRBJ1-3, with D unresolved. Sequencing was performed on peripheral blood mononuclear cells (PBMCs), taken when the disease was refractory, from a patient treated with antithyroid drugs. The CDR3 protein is CASSPRSGNTIYF. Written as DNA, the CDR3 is TGTGCCAGCAGTCCTCGTTCTGGAAACACCATATATTTT. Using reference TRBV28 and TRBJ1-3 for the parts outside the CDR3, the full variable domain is DVKVTQSSRYLVKRTGEKVFLECVQDMDHENMFWYRQDPGLGLRLIYFSYDVKMKEKGDIPEGYSVSREKKERFSLILESASTNQTSMYLCASSPRSGNTIYFGEGSWLTVV.